This is a list of T cell receptor beta chains from one sample in a study of quantifying T cell responses using KT2 cells. TCRdb re-called the UMI-ligation and nested PCR reads with MiXCR, one entry per CDR3 protein. The profile shows tens of thousands of distinct CDR3 sequences, approximately 7% of them singletons. Sequenced: PBMCs spiked with cells of the T cell clone KT2. These receptors were collected from a human donor. Each CDR3 is given with its conserved first and last residue. The D gene is left open where the match is weak. Part of the rows lack a size; the others show once, few, many or a class for expanded clones.

TRBV7-8	TRBJ2-1	few	TRBD1	TGTGCCAGCAGCCCCCGGGACAGGACCTACAATGAGCAGTTCTTC	CASSPRDRTYNEQFF
TRBV20-1	TRBJ2-1	few	.	TGCAGTGAATTGGGATCTAACAATGAGCAGTTCTTC	CSELGSNNEQFF
TRBV10-2	TRBJ2-2	many	TRBD1	TGCGCCAGTGCTGATCCGGACAGGGGGATCACCGGGGAGCTGTTTTTT	CASADPDRGITGELFF
TRBV29-1	TRBJ2-7	many	TRBD1	TGCAGCGTTGAAGATGGGCAGGGACAGTACGAGCAGTACTTC	CSVEDGQGQYEQYF
TRBV20-1	TRBJ2-1	many	TRBD2	TGCAGTGCTAGAGCGGGACTAGCGGGGGTAGGGAATGAGCAGTTCTTC	CSARAGLAGVGNEQFF
TRBV6-5	TRBJ1-1	many	TRBD1	TGTGCCAGCAGTCGGGACAGGGGTACTGAAGCTTTCTTT	CASSRDRGTEAFF
TRBV6-6	TRBJ1-1	many	TRBD1	TGTGCCAGCAGACTGGGACAGGGAAACACTGAAGCTTTCTTT	CASRLGQGNTEAFF
TRBV9	TRBJ2-3	few	.	TGTGCCAGCAGCGTAGATGGCGACCCTAAAGATACGCAGTATTTT	CASSVDGDPKDTQYF
TRBV2	TRBJ1-6	.	.	TGTGCCAGCAGTGCAGAGCCCCTCCACTTT	CASSAEPLHF
TRBV20-1	TRBJ1-1	many	.	TGCAGTGCTAGTAGGGGGATCCTAAATGATCGGACTGAAGCTTTCTTT	CSASRGILNDRTEAFF
TRBV5-1	TRBJ2-2	.	.	TGCGCCAGCAGCTACCAAAGCATGGGGTCGACCGGGGAGCTGTTTTTT	CASSYQSMGSTGELFF
TRBV4-1	TRBJ1-2	.	.	TGCGCCAGCAGCCAAGTTCTCGGGGACCCTAACTATGGCTACACCTTC	CASSQVLGDPNYGYTF
TRBV4-2	TRBJ2-7	few	TRBD2	TGTGCCAGCAGCCACTCGGGACTAGCGGGAGCATACGAGCAGTACTTC	CASSHSGLAGAYEQYF
TRBV20-1	TRBJ2-1	few	TRBD2	TGCAGTGCTTCACGGACTAGCAACAATGAGCAGTTCTTC	CSASRTSNNEQFF
TRBV20-1	TRBJ1-1	.	.	TGCAGTGCTAGCCGGGCCTCGAACACTGAAGCTTTCTTT	CSASRASNTEAFF
TRBV6-4	TRBJ2-2	many	.	TGTGCCAGCAGTGACTCGAACTCCGTGACCGGGGAGCTGTTTTTT	CASSDSNSVTGELFF
TRBV5-1	TRBJ2-7	many	.	TGCGCCAGCAGCTTTGGGGGTTACGAGCAGTACTTC	CASSFGGYEQYF
TRBV12-3/TRBV12-4	TRBJ1-2	.	TRBD1	TGTGCCAGCAGTTTCTTCCTTTCCGGGACAGGGGGGTTTGGCTACACCTTC	CASSFFLSGTGGFGYTF
TRBV6-5	TRBJ1-1	many	.	TGTGCCAGCACCACCGGGACATGGAACACTGAAGCTTTCTTT	CASTTGTWNTEAFF
TRBV7-8	TRBJ1-3	many	.	TGTGCCAGCAGCTTTCGAAGTGACCCGAAGGTCGGAAACACCATATATTTT	CASSFRSDPKVGNTIYF
TRBV3-1	TRBJ1-1	few	.	TGTGCCAGCAGCCAAGGCGGTCAGATGAACACTGAAGCTTTCTTT	CASSQGGQMNTEAFF
TRBV6-2/TRBV6-3	TRBJ2-7	once	TRBD2	TGTGCCAGCAGTTACGGACTAGCGGAGACCTACGAGCAGTACTTC	CASSYGLAETYEQYF
TRBV20-1	TRBJ2-7	many	.	TGCAGTGCTAGAGGGCCAGGAGGGGACGAGCAGTACTTC	CSARGPGGDEQYF
TRBV7-8	TRBJ1-1	many	.	TGTGCCAGCAGCCAAGGTAACATTGAAGCTTTCTTT	CASSQGNIEAFF
TRBV20-1	TRBJ2-7	.	TRBD2	TGCAGTGCCACAAACCCCGGACTAGCGGTTAATGAGCAGTACTTC	CSATNPGLAVNEQYF
TRBV7-2	TRBJ2-7	few	.	TGTGCCAGCAGCTTAGCCACCAGCTCCTACGAGCAGTACTTC	CASSLATSSYEQYF
TRBV21-1	TRBJ2-7	.	.	TGTGCCAGCAGCAAACCCCCGGGAGCGGGGGGGCGCGACGAGCAGTACTTC	CASSKPPGAGGRDEQYF